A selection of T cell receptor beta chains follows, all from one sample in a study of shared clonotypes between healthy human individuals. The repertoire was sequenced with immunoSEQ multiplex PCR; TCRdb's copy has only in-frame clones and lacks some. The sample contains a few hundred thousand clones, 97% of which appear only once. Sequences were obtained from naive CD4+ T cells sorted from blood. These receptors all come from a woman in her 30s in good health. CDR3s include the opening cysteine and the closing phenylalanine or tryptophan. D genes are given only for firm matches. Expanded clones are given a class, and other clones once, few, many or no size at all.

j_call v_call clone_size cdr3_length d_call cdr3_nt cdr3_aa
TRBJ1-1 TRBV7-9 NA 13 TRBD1 TGTGCCAGCAGCTTAGGGCAGGGGGATTTAGCTTTCTTT CASSLGQGDLAFF
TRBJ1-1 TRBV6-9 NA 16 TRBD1 TGTGCCAGCAGCCCTGACAGGGGATTCCCGAACACTGAAGCTTTCTTT CASSPDRGFPNTEAFF
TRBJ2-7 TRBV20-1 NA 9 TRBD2 TGCAGTGCTAGACCAGCGGGAGCTTTC CSARPAGAF
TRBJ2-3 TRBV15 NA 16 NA TGTGCCACCAGCAGAGTAGCCCCCCCAAGCACAGATACGCAGTATTTT CATSRVAPPSTDTQYF
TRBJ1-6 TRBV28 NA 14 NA TGTGCCAGCAGTTTATCGGTCGGTCATTCACCCCTCCACTTT CASSLSVGHSPLHF
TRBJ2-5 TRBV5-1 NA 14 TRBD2 TGCGCCAGCACAGAGACTAGCACACAAGAGACCCAGTACTTC CASTETSTQETQYF
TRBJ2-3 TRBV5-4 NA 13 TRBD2 TGTGCCAGCAAACTAGCGGGCACAGATACGCAGTATTTT CASKLAGTDTQYF
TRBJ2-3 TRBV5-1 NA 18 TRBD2 TGCGCCAGCAGCTTGGCCGAAGCGGGAGGCATTGGATCCGATACGCAGTATTTT CASSLAEAGGIGSDTQYF
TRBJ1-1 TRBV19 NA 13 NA TGTGCCAGTAGTATAGGGGGGAATTCTGAAGCTTTCTTT CASSIGGNSEAFF
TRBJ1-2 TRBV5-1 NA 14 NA TGCGCCAGCAGCGGTGGGGTGGGGGAAGGAGGCTACACCTTC CASSGGVGEGGYTF
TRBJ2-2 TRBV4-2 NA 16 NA TGTGCCAGCAGCCAACCCGGGACCGCGGGGACCGGGGAGCTGTTTTTT CASSQPGTAGTGELFF
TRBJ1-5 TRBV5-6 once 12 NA TGTGCCAGCAGCCCCATAATCGTGCCCCAGCATTTT CASSPIIVPQHF
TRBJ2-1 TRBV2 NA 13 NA TGTGCCAGCAGGGTAGAGGAGTACAATGAGCAGTTCTTC CASRVEEYNEQFF
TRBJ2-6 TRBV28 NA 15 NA TGTGCCAGCAGCGACTCCCGATACAGGGTAAACGTCCTGACTTTC CASSDSRYRVNVLTF
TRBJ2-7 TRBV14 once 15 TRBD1 TGTGCCAGCAGCCCTAGACAGGGATTAACGGTCGAGCAGTACTTC CASSPRQGLTVEQYF
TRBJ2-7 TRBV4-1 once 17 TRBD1 TGCGCCAGCAGCGAAGTAGGGACAGGGGGTCCAGCCTACGAGCAGTACTTC CASSEVGTGGPAYEQYF
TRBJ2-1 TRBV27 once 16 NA TGTGCCAGCAGTTTTCACGTCGGGAGCTCCTACAATGAGCAGTTCTTC CASSFHVGSSYNEQFF
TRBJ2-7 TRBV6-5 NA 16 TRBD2 TGTGCCAGCAGTTACTCGACCCTAGCGGGGGGCTACGAGCAGTACTTC CASSYSTLAGGYEQYF
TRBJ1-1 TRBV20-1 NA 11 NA TGCAGTACATCGGGTGACACTGAAGCTTTCTTT CSTSGDTEAFF
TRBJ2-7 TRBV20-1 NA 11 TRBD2 TGCAGTGCTACCGAGCGGGAGAAGCAGTACTTC CSATEREKQYF
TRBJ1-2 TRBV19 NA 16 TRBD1 TGTGCCAGTAGTCAGCACACCGGGACAGGACCGTATGGCTACACCTTC CASSQHTGTGPYGYTF
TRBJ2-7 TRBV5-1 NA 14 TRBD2 TGCGCCAGCAGCCCGACGGCGGGAGCTCTCGAGCAGTACTTC CASSPTAGALEQYF
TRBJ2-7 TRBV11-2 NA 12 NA TGTGCCAGCAGCACTAACAGGTACGAGCAGTACTTC CASSTNRYEQYF
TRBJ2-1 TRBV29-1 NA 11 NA TGCAGCTTCTTACACCCGGGTAAGCAGTTCTTC CSFLHPGKQFF
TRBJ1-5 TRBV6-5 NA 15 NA TGTGCCAGCAGTAGGACAGTTAATAGCAATCAGCCCCAGCATTTT CASSRTVNSNQPQHF
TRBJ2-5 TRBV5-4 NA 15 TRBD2 TGTGCCAGCAGCTCCGGACTAGCGGAGCAAGAGACCCAGTACTTC CASSSGLAEQETQYF
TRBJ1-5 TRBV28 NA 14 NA TGTGCCAGCAGTCCTAAAAATTCGCTTTCGCCCCAGCATTTT CASSPKNSLSPQHF
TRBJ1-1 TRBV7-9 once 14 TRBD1 TGTGCCAGCAGCTCAGGGGGCTGGAACACTGAAGCTTTCTTT CASSSGGWNTEAFF
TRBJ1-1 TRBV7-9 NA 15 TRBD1 TGTGCCAGCAGAATGGCCGGGACAGGGGATACTGAAGCTTTCTTT CASRMAGTGDTEAFF